These 27 T cell receptor beta chains were sequenced from one sample in a study of cytomegalovirus exposure and HLA in healthy donors. The PCR used 60 Vbeta and 13 Jbeta primers. Generated by immunoSEQ multiplex PCR, the TCRdb table keeps only in-frame clones and is missing some. The listing records 150,000 to 200,000 clones. Sequencing was carried out using PBMCs. These receptors were taken from a woman aged 55-69 years in good health and CMV-seronegative.

The chain recombines TRBV5-6 with TRBJ2-7; TRBD1 is a possible D gene (6 bases). The CDR3 totals 13 residues. Germline V CDR1 and CDR2: SGHDT, YYEEEE. V was clipped by 1 base and J by 7 bases, with 12 bases between them. The CDR3 DNA is TGTGCCAGCAGCTTGACAGGGATAAGGGAGCAGTACTTC. It specifies CASSLTGIREQYF.

The chain combines TRBV7-9 with TRBJ2-6; weak D call: TRBD2 (6 bases). Trimming pared 3 bases from V and 0 bases from J, leaving 6 bases between. This CDR3 comprises 15 residues. CDR1 and CDR2 (germline): SEHNR, FQNEAQ (reference sequence). This CDR3 reads CASSFGGSGANVLTF. CDR3 nucleotide sequence: TGTGCCAGCAGCTTCGGGGGCTCTGGGGCCAACGTCCTGACTTTC.

This sequence joins TRBV11-2 and TRBJ2-7; 8 bases align to TRBD1. This CDR3 spans 17 amino acids. J lost 1 base, V lost 2 bases, and 10 bases had no gene match. The V gene's germline CDR1 is SGHAT and CDR2 FQNNGV. The CDR3 DNA reads as TGTGCCAGCAGCTTAAGTTCCCCGGGACAGGTATCCTACGAGCAGTACTTC. It yields the protein CASSLSSPGQVSYEQYF. The variable domain in full, with the rest retrieved from reference TRBV11-2 and TRBJ2-7, is EAGVAQSPRYKIIEKRQSVAFWCNPISGHATLYWYQQILGQGPKLLIQFQNNGVVDDSQLPKDRFSAERLKGVDSTLKIQPAKLEDSAVYLCASSLSSPGQVSYEQYFGPGTRLTVT.

V and J are TRBV20-1 and TRBJ1-1; D not resolved. The V gene lost 5 bases and the J gene lost 10 bases, with 14 bases spanning the gap. The CDR3 covers 11 residues. Germline CDR1 is DFQATT and CDR2 is SNEGSKA (reference sequence). CDR3 sequence: CSALGREGAFF. CDR3 nucleotides: TGCAGTGCTCTAGGGAGAGAGGGAGCTTTCTTT.

The rearrangement links TRBV9 to TRBJ1-2; 10 bases map to TRBD1. This CDR3 contains 17 residues. The V and J ends lost 0 bases and 6 bases, in that order; junction bases with no gene match: 11. In germline, CDR1 is SGDLS, CDR2 YYNGEE. CDR3 in DNA: TGTGCCAGCAGCGTAGACCCGGGACAGGGGAATAGCGATGGCTACACCTTC. Translating gives CASSVDPGQGNSDGYTF. Full variable domain (outside the CDR3, taken from reference TRBV9 and TRBJ1-2): DSGVTQTPKHLITATGQRVTLRCSPRSGDLSVYWYQQSLDQGLQFLIQYYNGEERAKGNILERFSAQQFPDLHSELNLSSLELGDSALYFCASSVDPGQGNSDGYTFGSGTRLTVV.

The chain uses TRBV7-3 and TRBJ2-7; D remains unclear. The CDR3 spans 13 residues. Trimming shortened V by 4 bases and J by 6 bases, and 13 bases separated the two germline ends. Germline assignment: CDR1 SGHTA and CDR2 FQGTGA. CDR3 DNA: TGTGCCAGCAGCTCCCTAGGAACGGGCGAGCAGTACTTC. Its protein is CASSSLGTGEQYF.

The chain carries TRBV5-1 and TRBJ1-1; D unclear. This CDR3 region has 12 residues. The V end lost 0 bases, the J end lost 4 bases, and 4 bases lay between the germline ends. Germline values: CDR1 SGHRS, CDR2 YFSETQ. This CDR3 reads CASSLVGTEAFF. CDR3 nucleotides: TGCGCCAGCAGCTTGGTCGGCACTGAAGCTTTCTTT.

This chain connects TRBV15 to TRBJ2-5, with 14 bases fitting TRBD2. V was clipped by 2 bases and J by 7 bases; unmatched bases: 9. The CDR3 extends over 17 amino acids. Per germline, CDR1 LNHNV and CDR2 YYDKDF (reference sequence). The CDR3 coding sequence is TGTGCCACCAGCAGATCCGGGACTAGCGGGGGATTTGGGACCCAGTACTTC. Amino acid sequence: CATSRSGTSGGFGTQYF. The whole variable domain, filled in from reference TRBV15 and TRBJ2-5, reads DAMVIQNPRYQVTQFGKPVTLSCSQTLNHNVMYWYQQKSSQAPKLLFHYYDKDFNNEADTPDNFQSRRPNTSFCFLDIRSPGLGDTAMYLCATSRSGTSGGFGTQYFGPGTRLLVL.

The J gene is TRBJ1-3, the V gene TRBV7-2, with 8 bases lining up with TRBD1. The CDR3 sequence is 15 residues long. The V gene's germline CDR1 is SGHTA and CDR2 FQGNSA. The junction had 5 bases not matched to a gene; V was cut back by 4 bases and J by 3 bases. The CDR3 reads CASSSTGARGNTIYF. CDR3 sequence (DNA): TGTGCCAGCAGCTCGACAGGGGCGCGTGGAAACACCATATATTTT.

The rearrangement joins TRBV2 to TRBJ2-7, with D possibly being TRBD2 (5 bases). Germline assignment: CDR1 SNHLY and CDR2 FYNNEI. The CDR3 length is 13 residues. Trimming took off 7 bases at V and 9 bases at J, with 19 bases between the two ends. This chain's CDR3 is CASNEVRSRGQYF. CDR3 coding DNA: TGTGCCAGCAACGAGGTTAGGAGCCGGGGGCAGTACTTC. Variable domain in full (rest from reference TRBV2 and TRBJ2-7): EPEVTQTPSHQVTQMGQEVILRCVPISNHLYFYWYRQILGQKVEFLVSFYNNEISEKSEIFDDQFSVERPDGSNFTLKIRSTKLEDSAMYFCASNEVRSRGQYFGPGTRLTVT.

This chain links TRBV7-9 with TRBJ2-3; 7 bases are shared with TRBD1. Germline CDR1 reads SEHNR; CDR2 reads FQNEAQ (reference sequence). V shed 7 bases and J 0 bases; nucleotides not matched to a gene: 7. The CDR3 loop spans 15 amino acids. The CDR3 spells CASIDRDLSTDTQYF. The CDR3 nucleotides read TGTGCCAGCATCGACAGGGACCTAAGCACAGATACGCAGTATTTT. The whole variable domain, remainder taken from reference TRBV7-9 and TRBJ2-3, is DTGVSQNPRHKITKRGQNVTFRCDPISEHNRLYWYRQTLGQGPEFLTYFQNEAQLEKSRLLSDRFSAERPKGSFSTLEIQRTEQGDSAMYLCASIDRDLSTDTQYFGPGTRLTVL.

Of note for this clone: At one end the junction does not follow the germline gene, possibly because of a read error. This same CDR3 is encoded by further DNA sequences in the sample. Here the CDR3 reads CASSLDRGYEQYF. CDR3 coding DNA: TGTGCCAGCAGCCTAGATCGGGGGTACGAGCAGTACTTC. The genes are TRBV11-3 and TRBJ2-7, with TRBD2 as a possible D gene (6 bases). Germline lookup yields CDR1 SGHNT and CDR2 YENEEA. The CDR3 length is 13 residues.

This rearrangement joins TRBV10-2 to TRBJ2-7; 13 bases match TRBD2. The CDR3 is 19 amino acids. The V gene end was trimmed by 4 bases and the J gene end by 2 bases; junction bases not matched to a gene: 14. Germline V gives CDR1 WSHSY, CDR2 SAAADI. The CDR3 DNA sequence: TGCGCCAGCAGTGCGTTACTACTAGCGGGAGGGCCTAACCCCTACGAGCAGTACTTC. The encoded protein is CASSALLLAGGPNPYEQYF.

V and J are TRBV2 and TRBJ2-4; D might be TRBD2 (6 bases). Germline CDR1 and CDR2: SNHLY and FYNNEI. The CDR3 runs 14 residues. Between the trimmed V and J ends, which lost 10 bases and 2 bases, there was a span of 15 bases. CDR3 coding DNA: TGTGCCACCGGGAGTCCCTTTCCCAAAAACATTCAGTACTTC. This translates into CATGSPFPKNIQYF.

The chain uses TRBV30 and TRBJ2-1, with D possibly being TRBD2 (5 bases). The CDR3 extends over 18 amino acids. The germline V and J ends were trimmed by 1 base and 9 bases, with 28 bases remaining between them. Germline V gene data show CDR1 as GTSNPN and CDR2 as SVGIG (reference sequence). In DNA form, the CDR3 reads TGTGCCTGGAGTGCCCTTCGGGTTGTCGCGAGAGGGCCTAGTGAGCAGTTCTTC. Translated, it gives CAWSALRVVARGPSEQFF. The full variable domain, completed using reference TRBV30 and TRBJ2-1, is SQTIHQWPATLVQPVGSPLSLECTVEGTSNPNLYWYRQAAGRGLQLLFYSVGIGQISSEVPQNLSASRPQDRQFILSSKKLLLSDSGFYLCAWSALRVVARGPSEQFFGPGTRLTVL.

V and J are TRBV11-2 and TRBJ2-5; possible D gene TRBD2, 5 bases. This CDR3 contains 15 residues. Germline CDR1 is SGHAT and CDR2 is FQNNGV. V dropped 4 bases and J dropped 2 bases, with 14 bases sitting between them. The CDR3 DNA is TGTGCCAGCAGCTCCTGGAGGACCTCTCAAGAGACCCAGTACTTC. This codes for CASSSWRTSQETQYF.

This chain connects TRBV4-2 to TRBJ1-5; TRBD1 might be the D (5 bases). With 0 bases removed from V and 2 bases from J, the gap between germline ends came to 11 bases. The CDR3 has 16 amino acids. Germline values: CDR1 LGHNA, CDR2 YNFKEQ. CDR3 in amino acids: CASSQDSGGGNQPQHF. The CDR3, as DNA: TGTGCCAGCAGCCAAGATTCTGGGGGGGGCAATCAGCCCCAGCATTTT.

Remarks on this clone: The same CDR3 also results from other DNA sequences found in this sample. The rearrangement uses TRBV4-3 and TRBJ2-7, with TRBD1 matching over 12 bases. With V trimmed by 4 bases and J by 4 bases, 2 bases remained unmatched. CDR1 and CDR2 (germline): LGHNA, YSLEER. This CDR3 has 14 amino acids. The CDR3 sequence is CASSPGQGAYEQYF. Here the CDR3 DNA reads TGCGCCAGCAGCCCGGGACAGGGGGCGTACGAGCAGTACTTC.

This chain uses TRBV7-2 with TRBJ2-5, with 8 bases that match TRBD2. The CDR3 is 14 amino acids. With 5 bases clipped from V and 5 bases from J, the junction kept 7 bases outside the gene matches. Germline V gives CDR1 SGHTA, CDR2 FQGNSA. In DNA form, the CDR3 reads TGTGCCAGCAGCAAGCGGGGGAACCTCGAGACCCAGTACTTC. The encoded protein is CASSKRGNLETQYF. The variable domain in full, completed from reference TRBV7-2 and TRBJ2-5, reads GAGVSQSPSNKVTEKGKDVELRCDPISGHTALYWYRQSLGQGLEFLIYFQGNSAPDKSGLPSDRFSAERTGGSVSTLTIQRTQQEDSAVYLCASSKRGNLETQYFGPGTRLLVL.

V and J are TRBV15 and TRBJ2-1; a possible D gene is TRBD2 (5 bases). Germline V lookup: CDR1 LNHNV, CDR2 YYDKDF (reference sequence). V was shortened by 0 bases and J by 1 base, with 13 bases between the two germline ends. The CDR3 covers 17 residues. This CDR3 is CATSRDLVGASYNEQFF. CDR3 nucleotide sequence: TGTGCCACCAGCAGAGACCTCGTGGGAGCGTCCTACAATGAGCAGTTCTTC.

This sequence joins TRBV7-3 and TRBJ2-6; D possibly corresponds to TRBD2 (6 bases). The germline CDR1 and CDR2 sequences are SGHTA and FQGTGA. The length of the CDR3 is 16 residues. V lost 4 bases to trimming and J lost 0 bases, with 10 bases between them. The CDR3, as DNA: TGTGCCAGCAGCTCCTCCGGGGGCTCTGGGGCCAACGTCCTGACTTTC. The encoded protein is CASSSSGGSGANVLTF.

The V gene is TRBV29-1, the J gene TRBJ1-1, with 8 bases identical to TRBD1. The length of the CDR3 is 14 residues. The V and J ends lost 5 bases and 0 bases, in that order; junction bases with no gene match: 5. CDR1 is SQVTM and CDR2 is ANQGSEA in the germline V gene. DNA of the CDR3: TGCAGCGTTAGGACAGGGCGAATGAACACTGAAGCTTTCTTT. Amino acid sequence: CSVRTGRMNTEAFF.

This chain uses TRBV12-5 with TRBJ1-5; D not resolved. Germline V gene data show CDR1 as LGHNT and CDR2 as FRNRAP. CDR3 size: 15 residues. V was trimmed by 3 bases and J by 6 bases, leaving 15 bases between them. In nucleotides, the CDR3 is TGTGCTAGTGGTTTCCCCTATGGTGGTGTTCAGCCCCAGCATTTT. Amino acid sequence: CASGFPYGGVQPQHF.

The chain employs TRBV5-1 and TRBJ1-1; 8 bases align to TRBD1. The V gene end was trimmed by 0 bases and the J gene end by 1 base; junction bases not matched to a gene: 5. From germline, CDR1 is SGHRS and CDR2 YFSETQ. The CDR3 has 16 amino acids. Here the CDR3 reads CASSLETGDTNTEAFF. CDR3 sequence (DNA): TGCGCCAGCAGCTTGGAGACAGGGGATACGAACACTGAAGCTTTCTTT.

The chain uses TRBV5-5 and TRBJ1-3; D is uncertain. Germline V gene data show CDR1 as SGHKS and CDR2 as YYEKEE (reference sequence). This CDR3 has 14 residues. With 6 bases removed from V and 0 bases from J, the gap between germline ends came to 10 bases. CDR3 sequence (DNA): TGTGCCAGCAACCCGACAAGCTCTGGAAACACCATATATTTT. Translating gives CASNPTSSGNTIYF.

The V call is TRBV11-2, the J call TRBJ1-1; no clear D. Trimming left V 1 base short and J 1 base short, with 7 bases between. Per germline, CDR1 SGHAT and CDR2 FQNNGV. This CDR3 contains 14 residues. The DNA of the CDR3 is TGTGCCAGCAGCTTAGTCCGGGGGAACACTGAAGCTTTCTTT. It yields the protein CASSLVRGNTEAFF. Complete variable domain (other parts from reference TRBV11-2 and TRBJ1-1): EAGVAQSPRYKIIEKRQSVAFWCNPISGHATLYWYQQILGQGPKLLIQFQNNGVVDDSQLPKDRFSAERLKGVDSTLKIQPAKLEDSAVYLCASSLVRGNTEAFFGQGTRLTVV.

V and J are TRBV7-3 and TRBJ2-1; D not certain. This CDR3 is built from 16 residues. Germline V gene sequence: CDR1 SGHTA, CDR2 FQGTGA. The V and J ends lost 2 bases and 0 bases respectively, with 11 bases between them. The CDR3 nucleotides are TGTGCCAGCAGCTTAGGTCGGAGAAGCTCCTACAATGAGCAGTTCTTC. Its translation: CASSLGRRSSYNEQFF.